Below, 27 T cell receptor beta chains from the same sample are listed, as sequenced in a study of T cells in Graves' hyperthyroidism and ophthalmopathy. The TCR beta CDR3 regions underwent amplification using RNA transcripts as the source. Carried out on the TCR CDR3, a first-round RT-PCR used the HTBI primer set. TCRdb independently ran MiXCR on the multiplex PCR reads; one entry per CDR3 protein. The table shows hundreds of thousands of distinct CDR3 sequences, with about 15% occurring only once. The sequenced material came from blood. These receptor sequences come from a man between 18 and 29 years old with Graves' ophthalmopathy.

For the CDR3, the DNA is TGTGCCAGCAGTTACTCAAAACCGGGACAGGGGTTTTCACCCCTCCACTTT. Translated, it gives CASSYSKPGQGFSPLHF. This rearrangement joins TRBV6-5 to TRBJ1-6; TRBD1 aligns across 10 bases. CDR1 MNHEY and CDR2 SVGAGI come from the germline V gene. CDR3 size: 17 residues. The junction had 8 bases not matched to a gene; V was cut back by 0 bases and J by 9 bases.

This clonotype was seen ten or more times. The rearrangement joins TRBV7-8 to TRBJ2-4, with 11 bases matching TRBD2. V shed 3 bases and J 6 bases; nucleotides not matched to a gene: 1. CDR3 length: 14 residues. In germline, CDR1 is SGHVS, CDR2 FQNEAQ. DNA for the CDR3: TGTGCCAGCAGCTTCGGACTAGCGGGAAACATTCAGTACTTC. It specifies CASSFGLAGNIQYF.

This clonotype was seen at least ten times. The CDR3 protein is CASSENRDSEAFF. Written as DNA, the CDR3 is TGTGCCAGCAGTGAGAACCGGGACAGTGAAGCTTTCTTT. The V and J genes are TRBV2 and TRBJ1-1, with TRBD1 identical over 7 bases. Germline CDR1 and CDR2: SNHLY and FYNNEI. CDR3 length: 13 amino acids. The ends lost 3 bases at V and 7 bases at J; junction bases unmatched: 5.

This clonotype was seen many times. The chain recombines TRBV12-3 or TRBV12-4 with TRBJ1-1; 7 nucleotides line up with TRBD1. The V gene end was trimmed by 6 bases and the J gene end by 0 bases; junction bases not matched to a gene: 1. The length of the CDR3 is 13 residues. CDR3: CASRDRMNTEAFF. The DNA for the CDR3 is TGTGCCAGCAGGGACAGGATGAACACTGAAGCTTTCTTT.

Ten or more counts support this clonotype. The rearrangement links TRBV5-1 to TRBJ2-1; D is perhaps TRBD1 (6 bases). The CDR3 is made up of 15 amino acids. The ends were cut back, 1 base at V and 8 bases at J, with 16 bases in the middle. Germline CDR1 reads SGHRS; CDR2 reads YFSETQ. CDR3 bases: TGCGCCAGCAGCTTGCCCGGCAGGGGAGATTATGAGCAGTTCTTC. It yields the protein CASSLPGRGDYEQFF.

This clonotype was observed many times. V gene TRBV7-2 combines with J gene TRBJ1-6; D is unresolved. The CDR3 has 13 residues. CDR1 is SGHTA and CDR2 is FQGNSA in the germline V gene. V was pared by 4 bases and J by 8 bases, with 9 bases between. CDR3 nucleotides: TGTGCCAGCAGCTCTCGCTGGGATTCACCCCTCCACTTT. It yields the protein CASSSRWDSPLHF.

In its sample, this clonotype was seen many times. The chain recombines TRBV20-1 with TRBJ2-5; D is tentatively TRBD1 or TRBD2 (6 bases each). The CDR3 sequence is 13 residues long. The germline V gene encodes CDR1 DFQATT and CDR2 SNEGSKA (reference sequence). Trimming took 7 bases from V and 2 from J, leaving 14 bases between them. In nucleotides, the CDR3 is TGCAGTGGGTTGGAGGGGGGTCAAGAGACCCAGTACTTC. As protein: CSGLEGGQETQYF.

This clonotype was seen many times. This chain uses TRBV7-9 with TRBJ2-1; a weak D match, TRBD1 (5 bases). CDR1 is SEHNR and CDR2 is FQNEAQ in the germline V gene (reference sequence). CDR3 length equals 15 residues. With 5 bases removed from V and 0 bases from J, the gap between germline ends came to 11 bases. The CDR3 here is CASSLRVGSYNEQFF. The CDR3 DNA reads TGTGCCAGCAGCCTCAGGGTGGGCTCCTACAATGAGCAGTTCTTC.

This chain uses TRBV27 with TRBJ1-1; no firm D call. In germline, CDR1 is MNHEY, CDR2 SMNVEV (reference sequence). This CDR3 spans 16 amino acids. The ends were cut back, 4 bases at V and 0 bases at J, with 15 bases in the middle. CDR3 coding DNA: TGTGCCAGCAGTTCTCAGGTTCCCTCCATGAACACTGAAGCTTTCTTT. Translated, it gives CASSSQVPSMNTEAFF.

This clonotype was seen at least ten times. V and J are TRBV11-3 and TRBJ2-7; the match to TRBD1 covers 9 bases. Germline-derived CDR1 and CDR2 are SGHNT and YENEEA. Trimming cost V 1 base and J 2 bases; bases outside gene matches: 9. The CDR3 sequence is 17 residues long. The CDR3 DNA reads as TGTGCCAGCAGCTTAGGTAGGGACAGGGTTTCTACCTACGAGCAGTACTTC. Amino acids: CASSLGRDRVSTYEQYF.

This chain joins TRBV6-1 and TRBJ1-2, with D possibly being TRBD1 (6 bases). CDR1 is MNHNS and CDR2 is SASEGT in the germline V gene. This CDR3 has 12 amino acids. The V and J ends lost 2 bases and 6 bases respectively, with 7 bases between them. The CDR3 is CASSEHRDGYTF. In DNA form, the CDR3 reads TGTGCCAGCAGTGAACACAGGGATGGCTACACCTTC.

This clonotype has more than one count but fewer than ten. The junction shows a germline mismatch at one end, possibly a read error. The chain couples TRBV30 to TRBJ1-4; maybe TRBD1 (5 bases). CDR1 GTSNPN and CDR2 SVGIG come from the germline V gene (reference sequence). The CDR3 spans 15 residues. The CDR3 region has the DNA TGTACCTGGAGTGTGATTTATGGGGGGGATGAAAAACTGTTTTTT. Residues: CTWSVIYGGDEKLFF.

The chain recombines TRBV5-1 with TRBJ2-1, with D tentatively TRBD2 (6 bases). V was clipped by 1 base and J by 0 bases, with 8 bases between them. Germline assignment: CDR1 SGHRS and CDR2 YFSETQ. The CDR3 extends over 15 amino acids. The CDR3 loop reads CASSLSGLSYNEQFF. The CDR3, as DNA: TGCGCCAGCAGCTTGAGCGGGCTCTCCTACAATGAGCAGTTCTTC.

This clonotype was counted at least ten times. This chain connects TRBV7-9 to TRBJ1-5; no definite D call. This CDR3 is 13 amino acids long. Germline V gene data show CDR1 as SEHNR and CDR2 as FQNEAQ (reference sequence). The V end lost 4 bases, the J end lost 7 bases, and 11 bases lay between the germline ends. CDR3 nucleotide sequence: TGTGCCAGCAGCTACCACGGGCGACAGCCCCAGCATTTT. It encodes CASSYHGRQPQHF.

This clonotype was detected ten times or more. The chain joins TRBV29-1 to TRBJ2-3, with D possibly matching TRBD1 (6 bases). V was trimmed by 4 bases and J by 1 base, leaving 15 bases between them. The CDR3 consists of 15 residues. Per germline, CDR1 SQVTM and CDR2 ANQGSEA. The CDR3 spells CSVVQGPTGTDTQYF. CDR3 nucleotides: TGCAGCGTTGTCCAGGGGCCGACCGGCACAGATACGCAGTATTTT.

This clonotype was seen repeatedly, ten times or more. The chain is built from TRBV3-1 and TRBJ2-4, with TRBD2 identical over 13 bases. CDR1 and CDR2 from the germline V gene are LGHDT and YNNKEL (reference sequence). CDR3 length: 15 amino acids. Trimming at V came to 3 bases and at J to 11 bases, leaving 7 bases not matched to a gene. CDR3 DNA: TGTGCCAGCAGCCAGGAAGGGACTAGCGGGGAGGTTCAGTACTTC. It translates to CASSQEGTSGEVQYF.

This clonotype has ten or more counts. The CDR3 DNA is TGTGCCAGCAGTGAAATTCTAGAAAACATTCAGTACTTC. This codes for CASSEILENIQYF. The chain employs TRBV2 and TRBJ2-4, with D unclear. This CDR3 spans 13 amino acids. The ends were cut back, 2 bases at V and 5 bases at J, with 7 bases in the middle. Looked up from germline, CDR1 is SNHLY and CDR2 is FYNNEI.

About this clonotype: One base away lies a much larger clone, so this may be a sequencing read error. The chain is built from TRBV27 and TRBJ2-3, with no clear D. The CDR3 consists of 13 residues. Germline values: CDR1 MNHEY, CDR2 SMNVEV (reference sequence). CDR3 nucleotides: TGTGTCAGCAGTTTAATAGTCACAGATACGCAGTATTTT. Translated, it gives CVSSLIVTDTQYF.

This clonotype was counted a few times. CDR3 sequence: CASSLLYGVDTGELFF. Written as DNA, the CDR3 is TGCGCCAGCAGCCTCCTTTACGGGGTTGACACCGGGGAGCTGTTTTTT. This chain uses TRBV4-1 with TRBJ2-2; possibly TRBD2 for D (5 bases). The CDR3 has 16 residues. V dropped 4 bases and J dropped 3 bases, with 15 bases sitting between them. Germline loops: CDR1 MGHRA, CDR2 YSYEKL.

This clonotype was seen many times. The chain has TRBV6-1 and TRBJ1-2; D is uncertain. Germline CDR1 and CDR2: MNHNS and SASEGT. Trimming cost V 5 bases and J 7 bases, with 11 bases left between them. The CDR3 consists of 12 residues. CDR3 protein: CASSYGFGGYTF. The CDR3 DNA follows: TGTGCCAGCAGTTACGGGTTCGGTGGCTACACCTTC.

This clonotype was seen ten or more times. The chain has TRBV20-1 and TRBJ2-5; tentatively, D is TRBD1 or TRBD2 (6 bases each). Germline V CDR1 and CDR2: DFQATT, SNEGSKA (reference sequence). Trimming stripped 5 bases from V and 4 bases from J, with 17 bases between. This CDR3 has 14 residues. The CDR3 region has the DNA TGCAGTGCTCAATCCCCCGGGGGCGGAGAGACCCAGTACTTC. It specifies CSAQSPGGGETQYF.

The rearrangement joins TRBV5-1 to TRBJ2-2; the match to TRBD1 covers 8 bases. This CDR3 contains 15 residues. V trimming: 4 bases; J trimming: 3 bases; junction bases outside the gene matches: 5. Germline loops: CDR1 SGHRS, CDR2 YFSETQ. The CDR3 DNA follows: TGCGCCAGCAGCGCGGACAGGGATTACACCGGGGAGCTGTTTTTT. As protein: CASSADRDYTGELFF.

This clonotype was detected a few times. The gene calls are TRBV20-1 and TRBJ2-7; no definite D call. In germline, CDR1 is DFQATT, CDR2 SNEGSKA (reference sequence). The CDR3 runs to 13 residues. V dropped 0 bases and J dropped 0 bases, with 6 bases sitting between them. The CDR3 nucleotides are TGCAGTGCTAGAGATTTGAGCTCCTACGAGCAGTACTTC. Translation gives CSARDLSSYEQYF.

The chain joins TRBV19 to TRBJ2-7, with D possibly being TRBD1 (6 bases). Germline V gene data show CDR1 as LNHDA and CDR2 as SQIVND (reference sequence). V was clipped by 3 bases and J by 3 bases, with 9 bases between them. CDR3 length equals 13 residues. CDR3 region: CASSIGGVYEQYF. In DNA form, the CDR3 reads TGTGCCAGTAGTATTGGGGGCGTCTACGAGCAGTACTTC. Variable domain in full (rest from reference TRBV19 and TRBJ2-7): DGGITQSPKYLFRKEGQNVTLSCEQNLNHDAMYWYRQDPGQGLRLIYYSQIVNDFQKGDIAEGYSVSREKKESFPLTVTSAQKNPTAFYLCASSIGGVYEQYFGPGTRLTVT.

CDR3 sequence: CASSSTGTQPQHF. DNA of the CDR3: TGCGCCAGCAGTTCTACAGGGACTCAGCCCCAGCATTTT. The chain carries TRBV10-1 and TRBJ1-5; tentative D call: TRBD1 (6 bases). CDR1 is WNHNN, CDR2 SYGVQD, per germline (reference sequence). V was pared by 5 bases and J by 6 bases, with 11 bases between. The CDR3 runs 13 residues.

The sample holds many counts of this clonotype. The chain uses TRBV6-1 and TRBJ1-5, with D uncertain. The V and J ends lost 3 bases and 3 bases respectively, with 6 bases between them. Germline loops: CDR1 MNHNS, CDR2 SASEGT. The CDR3 is 13 residues long. In DNA, the CDR3 is TGTGCCAGCAGTGACAGGTACAATCAGCCCCAGCATTTT. Encoded protein: CASSDRYNQPQHF.

This clonotype has ten or more counts. This chain joins TRBV9 and TRBJ1-2; the D is unclear. Per germline, CDR1 SGDLS and CDR2 YYNGEE. The CDR3 contains 16 residues. V was cut by 4 bases and J by 1 base, with 17 bases left in between. The CDR3 reads CASSLMTRSVNYGYTF. The CDR3 DNA is TGTGCCAGCAGCCTGATGACACGGAGTGTTAACTATGGCTACACCTTC.